The present entry profiles one TCR beta chain with its context. No antigen is known for it. The sequenced template was cDNA made from the entire isolated RNA. Samples of naive, central memory and regulatory T cells yielded a mean of about 3.6 million reads. Data came from immunoSEQ multiplex PCR; TCRdb stores just in-frame clones and leaves some out. The sample lists 350,000 to 400,000 clones, more than 12% occurring once. This record belongs to a study of beta chain features in type 1 diabetes. Study-wide results and caveats: More deletions and fewer insertions at VDJ junctions were found in patients with type 1 diabetes. Using cDNA template may skew counts toward highly expressing activated cells. With patients and controls alike, PCR might favor shorter templates to an equal degree.

CDR3 length equals 15 residues. Germline assignment: CDR1 SGHRS and CDR2 YFSETQ. Trimming at V came to 3 bases and at J to 2 bases, leaving 7 bases not matched to a gene. The rearrangement links TRBV5-1 to TRBJ1-2; 7 bases map to TRBD1. Sequencing was carried out using naive CD4+ T cells from blood. The sequence derives from a woman between 18 and 29 years old in good health. The CDR3 loop is CASSYTGTVNYGYTF. CDR3 sequence (DNA): TGCGCCAGCAGCTATACCGGGACAGTGAACTATGGCTACACCTTC.